Each of the 18 T cell receptor beta chains below was sequenced from the same sample in a study of blood T cells in healthy people across ages. Then a second PCR, running roughly 7 to 11 cycles, was carried out with a sample-barcoded 5' primer and a J-beta primer mix. TCRdb fed the 5' RACE reads into MiXCR, producing one record per CDR3 protein. Of more than 1.4 million distinct CDR3 sequences in the sample, about 43% were seen once. Sequencing was performed on blood. The receptors originated from a young woman in good health.

J is TRBJ2-3 and V is TRBV11-2, with 9 bases aligning to TRBD1. Germline CDR1 SGHAT, CDR2 FQNNGV. J gave up 5 bases and V 2 bases, and 8 bases lay outside the gene matches. CDR3 length equals 16 residues. This CDR3 reads CASSLKGQGLRDTQYF. Here the CDR3 DNA reads TGTGCCAGCAGCTTAAAAGGACAGGGGTTAAGAGATACGCAGTATTTT.

To note about this clonotype: At one end the junction does not follow the germline gene, possibly because of a read error. The J gene is TRBJ2-3, the V gene TRBV6-5; 8 bases agree with TRBD2. CDR1 MNHEY and CDR2 SVGAGI come from the germline V gene. The CDR3 is made up of 15 amino acids. The CDR3 DNA reads as TGTGCCTGCAGTTATGGGCGGGAGGCATCGGATACGCAGTATTTT. Amino acids: CACSYGREASDTQYF.

The sample holds one count of this clonotype. This may be a read error: a much more frequent sequence differs by one nucleotide. This chain uses TRBV29-1 with TRBJ2-1; D not resolved. Deletions cut 7 bases from V and 10 bases from J, with 14 bases between. The CDR3 is 11 amino acids. The germline gives CDR1 SQVTM, CDR2 ANQGSEA. The CDR3 region is CSGDFKHEQFF. CDR3 nucleotides: TGCAGCGGTGACTTTAAGCACGAGCAGTTCTTC.

This chain connects TRBV5-1 to TRBJ2-1; weak D call: TRBD2 (5 bases). In germline, CDR1 is SGHRS, CDR2 YFSETQ. The CDR3 is made up of 13 amino acids. Trimming cost V 4 bases and J 8 bases, with 13 bases left between them. The CDR3 sequence: CASSVLARDEQFF. The DNA of the CDR3 is TGCGCCAGCAGCGTGCTCGCGAGGGATGAGCAGTTCTTC.

The rearrangement joins TRBV2 to TRBJ1-6, with 9 bases lining up with TRBD1. The CDR3 is made up of 13 amino acids. V lost 8 bases and J lost 10; bases outside the gene matches: 6. Germline V CDR1 and CDR2: SNHLY, FYNNEI. The CDR3 bases are TGTGCCAGCTACAGGGGGCCGGGATCACCCCTCCACTTT. Its protein is CASYRGPGSPLHF.

This clonotype was detected only a few times. The rearrangement links TRBV12-3 or TRBV12-4 to TRBJ2-5; weak D call: TRBD2 (6 bases). The CDR3 has 15 amino acids. The ends were cut back, 3 bases at V and 5 bases at J, with 16 bases in the middle. The CDR3 DNA reads TGTGCCAGCAGTTTCGGGGGAGGTCTCGGGGAGACCCAGTACTTC. This gives the protein CASSFGGGLGETQYF.

The chain carries TRBV7-2 and TRBJ2-2; 9 nucleotides agree with TRBD2. CDR1 is SGHTA and CDR2 is FQGNSA in the germline V gene. V shed 2 bases, J shed 5 bases, and the junction held 3 bases outside the gene matches. The CDR3 is made up of 15 amino acids. CDR3 sequence: CASSLITSGTGELFF. CDR3 DNA: TGTGCCAGCAGCTTAATTACTAGCGGGACCGGGGAGCTGTTTTTT. The variable domain in full, with the rest retrieved from reference TRBV7-2 and TRBJ2-2, is GAGVSQSPSNKVTEKGKDVELRCDPISGHTALYWYRQSLGQGLEFLIYFQGNSAPDKSGLPSDRFSAERTGGSVSTLTIQRTQQEDSAVYLCASSLITSGTGELFFGEGSRLTVL.

V gene TRBV9 combines with J gene TRBJ2-5; D is unclear. Germline CDR1 is SGDLS and CDR2 is YYNGEE. The CDR3 has 15 residues. V shed 3 bases and J shed 0 bases, with 12 bases lying between them. The CDR3 bases are TGTGCCAGCAGCGAATTGGACGGTTACCAAGAGACCCAGTACTTC. Translating it yields CASSELDGYQETQYF.

The chain is built from TRBV5-1 and TRBJ2-5, with no clear D. V lost 0 bases to trimming and J lost 2 bases, with 11 bases between them. Per germline, CDR1 SGHRS and CDR2 YFSETQ. There are 15 residues in the CDR3. The CDR3 DNA sequence: TGCGCCAGCAGCTTGGGTTGGGATCCTCAAGAGACCCAGTACTTC. Its protein is CASSLGWDPQETQYF.

The rearrangement joins TRBV6-6 to TRBJ2-5; 10 bases fit TRBD1. The J call is in doubt because the DNA end fits TRBJ2-7 better. Germline assignment: CDR1 MNHNY and CDR2 SVGAGI (reference sequence). CDR3 length equals 14 residues. The CDR3 sequence: CASSVLTGGSEQYF. The CDR3 DNA reads as TGTGCCAGCAGTGTCCTGACAGGGGGCAGCGAGCAGTACTTC.

The rearrangement joins TRBV28 to TRBJ1-5; 7 bases map to TRBD1. In germline, CDR1 is MDHEN, CDR2 SYDVKM. J was trimmed by 4 bases and V by 6 bases; bases with no gene match: 12. This CDR3 has 16 amino acids. The CDR3 spells CASSPPTGVRNQPQHF. As DNA, the CDR3 is TGTGCCAGCAGCCCTCCAACAGGGGTGAGGAATCAGCCCCAGCATTTT.

This clonotype was recorded only once. Germline is not matched at one junction end, which may reflect a read error. The CDR3 DNA follows: TGTGCCGCGGGAAATAACCTCAGGGGTGAGCAGCTCTTC. It yields the protein CAAGNNLRGEQLF. This chain joins TRBV30 and TRBJ2-1; tentatively, D is TRBD1 or TRBD2 (6 bases each). This CDR3 is 13 amino acids long. CDR1 is GTSNPN, CDR2 SVGIG, per germline (reference sequence).

The chain is built from TRBV25-1 and TRBJ2-2, with 8 bases fitting TRBD2. V trimming: 6 bases; J trimming: 4 bases; junction bases outside the gene matches: 7. The CDR3 length is 15 residues. Looked up from germline, CDR1 is MGHDK and CDR2 is SYGVNS. The CDR3 here is CASRPAGVSTGELFF. The CDR3, as DNA: TGTGCCAGCAGACCAGCGGGAGTGAGCACCGGGGAGCTGTTTTTT.

The chain uses TRBV14 and TRBJ2-3; maybe TRBD2 (5 bases). Germline-derived CDR1 and CDR2 are SGHDN and FVKESK. The CDR3 sequence is 14 residues long. Trimming cost V 4 bases and J 2 bases, with 10 bases left between them. CDR3 sequence (DNA): TGTGCCAGCAGCCCTTCCCTAGCCACAGATACGCAGTATTTT. Translated: CASSPSLATDTQYF.

This clonotype has just a few counts. The chain employs TRBV6-2 or TRBV6-3 and TRBJ2-1; D is possibly TRBD1 (6 bases). Trimming shortened V by 0 bases and J by 7 bases, and 13 bases separated the two germline ends. CDR1 MNHEY and CDR2 SVGEGT come from the germline V gene. The CDR3 consists of 15 residues. CDR3 region: CASSYSGASRNEQFF. The CDR3 bases are TGTGCCAGCAGTTACTCGGGGGCCTCAAGGAATGAGCAGTTCTTC.

This clonotype appeared a few times. The chain uses TRBV27 and TRBJ1-6, with D unresolved. CDR1 is MNHEY, CDR2 SMNVEV, per germline (reference sequence). The CDR3 extends over 15 amino acids. V lost 7 bases to trimming and J lost 0 bases, with 10 bases between them. The chain's CDR3 is CASTPAGSYNSPLHF. The DNA for the CDR3 is TGTGCCAGCACCCCTGCGGGCTCCTATAATTCACCCCTCCACTTT.

The chain is built from TRBV12-5 and TRBJ2-7; D remains unclear. The CDR3 covers 15 residues. V lost 0 bases to trimming and J lost 2 bases, with 11 bases between them. Germline lookup yields CDR1 LGHNT and CDR2 FRNRAP. The CDR3 spells CASGLVGDLTYEQYF. The CDR3 bases are TGTGCTAGTGGTTTGGTCGGAGACTTAACCTACGAGCAGTACTTC.

The chain's CDR3 is CASSEYWAGNTDTQYF. DNA of the CDR3: TGTGCCAGCAGTGAATACTGGGCAGGGAACACAGATACGCAGTATTTT. The J gene is TRBJ2-3, the V gene TRBV25-1; D is possibly TRBD1 (5 bases). The CDR3 runs 16 residues. CDR1 and CDR2 (germline): MGHDK, SYGVNS. V gave up 0 bases and J gave up 2 bases, with 12 bases separating them.